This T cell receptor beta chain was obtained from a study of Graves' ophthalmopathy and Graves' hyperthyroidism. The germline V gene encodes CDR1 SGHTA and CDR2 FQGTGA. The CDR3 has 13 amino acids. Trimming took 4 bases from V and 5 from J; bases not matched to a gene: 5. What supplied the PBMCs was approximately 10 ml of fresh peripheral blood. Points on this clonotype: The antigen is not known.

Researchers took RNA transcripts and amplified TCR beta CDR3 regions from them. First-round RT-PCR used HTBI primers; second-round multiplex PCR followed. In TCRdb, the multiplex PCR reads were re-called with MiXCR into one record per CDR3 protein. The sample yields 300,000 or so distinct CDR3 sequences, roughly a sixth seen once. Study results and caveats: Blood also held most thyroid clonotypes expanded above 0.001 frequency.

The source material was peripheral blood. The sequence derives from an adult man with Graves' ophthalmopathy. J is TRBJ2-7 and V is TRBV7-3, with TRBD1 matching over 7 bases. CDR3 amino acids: CASSSGQLDEQYF. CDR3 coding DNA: TGTGCCAGCAGCTCGGGACAGTTGGACGAGCAGTACTTC.